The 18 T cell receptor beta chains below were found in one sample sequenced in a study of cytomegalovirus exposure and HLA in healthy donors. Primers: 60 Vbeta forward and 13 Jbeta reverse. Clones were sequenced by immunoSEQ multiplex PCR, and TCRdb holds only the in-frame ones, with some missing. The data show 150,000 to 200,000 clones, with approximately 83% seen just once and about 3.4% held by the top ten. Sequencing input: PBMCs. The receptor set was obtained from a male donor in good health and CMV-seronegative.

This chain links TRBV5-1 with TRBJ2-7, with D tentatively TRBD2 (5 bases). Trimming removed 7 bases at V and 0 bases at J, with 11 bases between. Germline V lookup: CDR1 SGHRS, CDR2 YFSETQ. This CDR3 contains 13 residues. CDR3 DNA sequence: TGCGCCAGCGCCTCGGACTCCTCCTACGAGCAGTACTTC. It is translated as CASASDSSYEQYF.

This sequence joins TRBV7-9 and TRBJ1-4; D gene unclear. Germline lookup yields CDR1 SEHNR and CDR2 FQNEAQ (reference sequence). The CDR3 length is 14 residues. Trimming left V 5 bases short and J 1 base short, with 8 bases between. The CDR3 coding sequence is TGTGCCAGCAGCGCCCGGGGAACTAATGAAAAACTGTTTTTT. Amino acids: CASSARGTNEKLFF.

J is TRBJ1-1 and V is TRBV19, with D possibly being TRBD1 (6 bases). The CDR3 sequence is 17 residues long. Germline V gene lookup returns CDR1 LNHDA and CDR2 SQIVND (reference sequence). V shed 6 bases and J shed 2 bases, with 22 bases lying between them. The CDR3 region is CASSMQDSPLPNTEAFF. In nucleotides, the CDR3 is TGTGCCAGTAGCATGCAGGACAGCCCTCTACCTAACACTGAAGCTTTCTTT.

The CDR3 loop reads CASSRVGLAAYEQYF. Here the CDR3 DNA reads TGTGCCAGCAGCCGGGTCGGACTAGCGGCCTACGAGCAGTACTTC. The chain carries TRBV7-2 and TRBJ2-7, with 10 nucleotides matching TRBD2. V was pared by 5 bases and J by 2 bases, with 6 bases of the junction left unmatched. Germline values: CDR1 SGHTA, CDR2 FQGNSA. The CDR3 totals 15 residues.

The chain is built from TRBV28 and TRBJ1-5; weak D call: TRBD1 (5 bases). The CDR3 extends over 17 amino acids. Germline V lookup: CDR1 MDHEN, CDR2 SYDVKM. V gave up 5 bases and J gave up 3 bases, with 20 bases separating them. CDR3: CASSGGLNRGNNQPQHF. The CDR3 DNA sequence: TGTGCCAGCAGTGGGGGACTCAATCGAGGGAACAATCAGCCCCAGCATTTT.

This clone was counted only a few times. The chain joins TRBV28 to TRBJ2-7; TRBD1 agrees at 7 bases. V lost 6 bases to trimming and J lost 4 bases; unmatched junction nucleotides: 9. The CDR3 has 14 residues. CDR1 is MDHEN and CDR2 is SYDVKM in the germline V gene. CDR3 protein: CASSNQGVRYEQYF. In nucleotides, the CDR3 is TGTGCCAGCAGCAACCAGGGGGTTCGGTACGAGCAGTACTTC.

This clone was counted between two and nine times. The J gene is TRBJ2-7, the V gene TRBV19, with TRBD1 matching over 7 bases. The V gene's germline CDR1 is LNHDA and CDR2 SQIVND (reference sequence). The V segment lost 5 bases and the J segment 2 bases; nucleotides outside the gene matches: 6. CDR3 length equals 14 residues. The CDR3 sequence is CASSSGTETYEQYF. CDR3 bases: TGTGCCAGTAGTTCCGGGACAGAGACCTACGAGCAGTACTTC.

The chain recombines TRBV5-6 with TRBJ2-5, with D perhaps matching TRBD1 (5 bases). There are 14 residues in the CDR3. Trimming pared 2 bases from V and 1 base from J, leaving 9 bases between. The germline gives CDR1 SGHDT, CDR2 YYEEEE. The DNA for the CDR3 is TGTGCCAGCAGCTTTTCAGGGTCCCAAGAGACCCAGTACTTC. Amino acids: CASSFSGSQETQYF.

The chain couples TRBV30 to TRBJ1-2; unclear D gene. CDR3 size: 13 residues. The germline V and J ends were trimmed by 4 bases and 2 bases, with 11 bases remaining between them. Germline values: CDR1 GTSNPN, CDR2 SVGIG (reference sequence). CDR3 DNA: TGTGCCTGGACTTTCGGCAGGAACTATGGCTACACCTTC. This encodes CAWTFGRNYGYTF.

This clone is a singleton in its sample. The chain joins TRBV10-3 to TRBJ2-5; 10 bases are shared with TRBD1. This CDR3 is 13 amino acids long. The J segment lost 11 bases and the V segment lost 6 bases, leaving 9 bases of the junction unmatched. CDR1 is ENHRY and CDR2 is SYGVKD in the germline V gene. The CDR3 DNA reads TGTGCCATCAGGAGACAGGGGGCGGGTGAGCAGTACTTC. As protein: CAIRRQGAGEQYF.

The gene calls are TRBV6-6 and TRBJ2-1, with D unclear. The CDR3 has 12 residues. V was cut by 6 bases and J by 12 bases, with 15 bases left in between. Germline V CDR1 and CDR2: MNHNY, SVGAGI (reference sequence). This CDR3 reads CASRFNWQRQFF. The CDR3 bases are TGTGCCAGCAGGTTTAATTGGCAGCGGCAGTTCTTC.

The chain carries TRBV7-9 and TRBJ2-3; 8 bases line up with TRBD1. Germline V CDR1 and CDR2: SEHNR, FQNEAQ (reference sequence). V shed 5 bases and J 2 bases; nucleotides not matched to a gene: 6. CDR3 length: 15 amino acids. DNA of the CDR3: TGTGCCAGCAGCCCCGACAGGGGATACACAGATACGCAGTATTTT. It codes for CASSPDRGYTDTQYF. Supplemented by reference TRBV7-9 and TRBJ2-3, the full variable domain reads DTGVSQNPRHKITKRGQNVTFRCDPISEHNRLYWYRQTLGQGPEFLTYFQNEAQLEKSRLLSDRFSAERPKGSFSTLEIQRTEQGDSAMYLCASSPDRGYTDTQYFGPGTRLTVL.

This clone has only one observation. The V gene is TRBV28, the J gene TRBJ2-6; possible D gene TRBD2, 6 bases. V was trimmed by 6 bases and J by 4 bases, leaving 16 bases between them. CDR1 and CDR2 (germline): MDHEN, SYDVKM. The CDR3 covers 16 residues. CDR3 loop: CASSSEGTSGANVLTF. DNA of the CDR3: TGTGCCAGCAGCAGTGAGGGGACTTCGGGGGCCAACGTCCTGACTTTC.

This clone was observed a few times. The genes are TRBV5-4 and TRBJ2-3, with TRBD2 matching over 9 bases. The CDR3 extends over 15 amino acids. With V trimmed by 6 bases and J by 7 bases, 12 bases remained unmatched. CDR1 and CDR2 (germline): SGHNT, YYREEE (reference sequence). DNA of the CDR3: TGTGCCAGCACCCCGAGTGCTAGCGGGGCGAATACGCAGTATTTT. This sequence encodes CASTPSASGANTQYF.

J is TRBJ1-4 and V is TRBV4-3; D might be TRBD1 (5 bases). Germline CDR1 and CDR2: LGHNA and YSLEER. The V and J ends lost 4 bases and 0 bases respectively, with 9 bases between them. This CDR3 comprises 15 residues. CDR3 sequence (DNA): TGCGCCAGCAGCCGCCACAGGCCAACTAATGAAAAACTGTTTTTT. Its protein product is CASSRHRPTNEKLFF.

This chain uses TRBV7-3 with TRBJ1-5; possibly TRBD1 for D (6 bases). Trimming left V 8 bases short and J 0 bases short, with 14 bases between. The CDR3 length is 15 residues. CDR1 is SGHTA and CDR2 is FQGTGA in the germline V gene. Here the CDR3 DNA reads TGTGCCAGCTGTCCGAAGGGGGATAGCAATCAGCCCCAGCATTTT. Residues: CASCPKGDSNQPQHF.

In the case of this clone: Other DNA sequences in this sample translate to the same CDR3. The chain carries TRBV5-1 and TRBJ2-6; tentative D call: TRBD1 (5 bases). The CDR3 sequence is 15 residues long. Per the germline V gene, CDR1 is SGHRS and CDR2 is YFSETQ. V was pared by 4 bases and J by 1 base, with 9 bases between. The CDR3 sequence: CASSPQGSGANVLTF. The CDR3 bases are TGCGCCAGCAGCCCGCAGGGTTCTGGGGCCAACGTCCTGACTTTC.

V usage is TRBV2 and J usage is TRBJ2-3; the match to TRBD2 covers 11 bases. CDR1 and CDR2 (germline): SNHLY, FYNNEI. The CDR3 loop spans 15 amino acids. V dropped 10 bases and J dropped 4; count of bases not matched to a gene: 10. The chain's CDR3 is CATSPRLAGSDTQYF. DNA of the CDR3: TGTGCCACAAGCCCTAGACTAGCGGGGTCAGATACGCAGTATTTT.